Below are 9 T cell receptor beta chains sequenced from a single sample in a study of glioma-infiltrating T cells. Using RNA template, CDR3s of TCR alpha and beta were amplified with iRepertoire arm-PCR. TCRdb re-derived calls from the multiplex PCR reads in MiXCR, one entry per CDR3 protein. The data show around 350,000 distinct CDR3 sequences, about two fifths seen once. Sequencing used glioma tissue, nonneoplastic brain tissue, or PBMCs (not recorded which). The source of these receptors is a human donor with low-grade glioma or glioblastoma, undergoing nonglioma brain surgery, or in good health (not recorded which).

This clonotype has only a few counts. The V gene is TRBV20-1, the J gene TRBJ2-7, with a weak D call TRBD2 (7 bases). The length of the CDR3 is 13 residues. V gave up 3 bases and J gave up 3 bases, with 12 bases separating them. Germline V gene sequence: CDR1 DFQATT, CDR2 SNEGSKA (reference sequence). The DNA for the CDR3 is TGCAGTGCTAGGTCGGGGGGCTACTACGAGCAGTACTTC. It yields the protein CSARSGGYYEQYF.

The chain is built from TRBV10-3 and TRBJ2-3, with D maybe TRBD2 (6 bases). The germline CDR1 and CDR2 sequences are ENHRY and SYGVKD. Deletions cut 6 bases from V and 2 bases from J, with 12 bases between. The CDR3 extends over 14 amino acids. CDR3 in DNA: TGTGCCATCAGGAGAGGCGGGGTCACAGATACGCAGTATTTT. As protein: CAIRRGGVTDTQYF.

There are many counts of this clonotype. The CDR3 coding sequence is TGTGCCAGCAGTTACCATGATCAGCCCCAGCATTTT. Translation: CASSYHDQPQHF. The rearrangement uses TRBV28 and TRBJ1-5; D uncertain. The V end was cut by 4 bases, the J end by 5 bases, with 6 bases between. CDR1 is MDHEN, CDR2 SYDVKM, per germline. This CDR3 is built from 12 residues.

Comments on this clonotype: An end of the junction does not agree with germline; a read error may underlie this. The rearrangement uses TRBV2 and TRBJ2-5, with 7 positions matching TRBD2. The CDR3 runs 13 residues. Germline lookup yields CDR1 SNHLY and CDR2 FYNNEI. This CDR3 is CASSQGLGETQHF. The CDR3 nucleotides read TGTGCCAGCAGTCAAGGACTAGGAGAGACCCAGCACTTC.

As concerns this clonotype: The junction does not match germline at one end; this may be a read error. The chain joins TRBV15 to TRBJ2-3; TRBD2 agrees at 7 bases. There are 19 residues in the CDR3. Germline values: CDR1 LNHNV, CDR2 YYDKDF (reference sequence). The CDR3 is CATSRALATFNPSTDKQYF. The CDR3 nucleotides are TGTGCCACCAGCAGAGCACTAGCGACTTTTAACCCTAGCACAGATAAGCAGTATTTT.

This clonotype was seen a handful of times. V usage is TRBV7-9 and J usage is TRBJ1-4; D remains unclear. CDR1 and CDR2 (germline): SEHNR, FQNEAQ (reference sequence). There are 15 residues in the CDR3. Trimming took off 5 bases at V and 5 bases at J, with 15 bases between the two ends. CDR3 DNA sequence: TGTGCCAGCAGCCCCCAGTCCGGGAGGAATGAAAAACTGTTTTTT. Amino acids: CASSPQSGRNEKLFF.

This clonotype was detected only a few times. This chain joins TRBV4-3 and TRBJ2-5, with D hard to call. Germline CDR1 reads LGHNA; CDR2 reads YSLEER. This CDR3 spans 15 amino acids. V was clipped by 0 bases and J by 3 bases, with 11 bases between them. CDR3 residues: CASSQDLRGEETQYF. In DNA, the CDR3 is TGCGCCAGCAGCCAAGATCTTCGCGGAGAAGAGACCCAGTACTTC.

This clonotype was seen a few times. The chain employs TRBV7-8 and TRBJ1-6, with D uncertain. The CDR3 runs 14 residues. V lost 3 bases and J 8 bases, leaving 11 bases between the germline ends. From germline, CDR1 is SGHVS and CDR2 FQNEAQ. CDR3 bases: TGTGCCAGCAGCTTCTATCGTTCGGATTCACCCCTCCACTTT. Its translation: CASSFYRSDSPLHF.

Regarding this clonotype: A read error may produce the germline difference seen at one junction end. The V gene is TRBV28, the J gene TRBJ1-4, with TRBD1 identical over 7 bases. This CDR3 region has 15 residues. Germline V gives CDR1 MDHEN, CDR2 SYDVKM. The CDR3 here is CASSPDRVVNGKLFF. DNA for the CDR3: TGTGCCAGCAGTCCCGACAGGGTTGTGAATGGAAAACTGTTTTTT.